Shown below are 31 T cell receptor beta chains from a single sample sequenced in a study of shared clonotypes between healthy human individuals. Data came from immunoSEQ multiplex PCR; TCRdb stores just in-frame clones and leaves some out. The repertoire holds 2 million to 3 million clones, with over 85% as singletons. The sequencing input was naive CD4+ T cells from PBMCs. The subset is: CD45RA+ positively selected. These receptors all stem from a young man in good health. Some clones in this sample may be carry-over from other donors' samples.

CDR3 nucleotide sequence: TGTGCCAGCTCGTCGGGACTACCTGCGAACACCGGGGAGCTGTTTTTT. The encoded protein is CASSSGLPANTGELFF. The chain is built from TRBV18 and TRBJ2-2, with TRBD2 identical over 7 bases. The germline CDR1 and CDR2 sequences are KGHSH and LQKENI. The CDR3 sequence is 16 residues long. V was pared by 6 bases and J by 0 bases, with 7 bases of the junction left unmatched.

Regarding this clone: Relative to the germline gene, one junction end is altered; a read error may explain this. The rearrangement uses TRBV4-2 and TRBJ2-7; 7 nucleotides align to TRBD2. CDR3 length: 14 residues. Germline values: CDR1 LGHNA, CDR2 YNFKEQ. CDR3 residues: CTSSLPSTSNEQYF. In DNA, the CDR3 is TGTACCAGCAGCCTTCCCTCGACTAGCAACGAGCAGTACTTC.

This sequence joins TRBV7-6 and TRBJ1-2; no firm D call. Per germline, CDR1 SGHVS and CDR2 FNYEAQ. The CDR3 runs 13 residues. V dropped 5 bases and J dropped 4 bases, with 11 bases sitting between them. The CDR3 sequence is CASSAGTTYGYTF. In DNA, the CDR3 is TGTGCCAGCAGCGCGGGAACGACCTATGGCTACACCTTC.

The V gene is TRBV6-5, the J gene TRBJ1-2; no reliable D call. With 7 bases removed from V and 4 bases from J, the gap between germline ends came to 13 bases. This CDR3 is 13 amino acids long. From germline, CDR1 is MNHEY and CDR2 SVGAGI. CDR3 DNA sequence: TGTGCCAGCAAGGCCGGAGGGAGCTATGGCTACACCTTC. It codes for CASKAGGSYGYTF.

This clone occurred once. The chain recombines TRBV2 with TRBJ1-5; D remains unclear. CDR1 is SNHLY, CDR2 FYNNEI, per germline. Trimming took 4 bases from V and 2 from J, leaving 21 bases between them. The CDR3 is 18 residues long. The CDR3 sequence is CASSVGLKRTDGNQPQHF. Here the CDR3 DNA reads TGTGCCAGCAGTGTCGGTCTTAAGAGAACCGATGGCAATCAGCCCCAGCATTTT. The whole variable domain, filled in from reference TRBV2 and TRBJ1-5, reads EPEVTQTPSHQVTQMGQEVILRCVPISNHLYFYWYRQILGQKVEFLVSFYNNEISEKSEIFDDQFSVERPDGSNFTLKIRSTKLEDSAMYFCASSVGLKRTDGNQPQHFGDGTRLSIL.

This chain joins TRBV28 and TRBJ2-7, with D perhaps assigned TRBD1 or TRBD2 (5 bases each). Trimming pared 4 bases from V and 0 bases from J, leaving 13 bases between. The CDR3 sequence is 15 residues long. Germline CDR1 is MDHEN and CDR2 is SYDVKM. CDR3 DNA sequence: TGTGCCAGCAGTTACCGGGACCGGGACTCCTACGAGCAGTACTTC. Its protein product is CASSYRDRDSYEQYF.

The CDR3 spells CASSQETGTADTQYF. The CDR3 DNA sequence: TGCGCCAGCAGCCAAGAGACGGGAACGGCAGATACGCAGTATTTT. V and J are TRBV4-1 and TRBJ2-3; weak D call: TRBD2 (5 bases). CDR1 and CDR2 (germline): MGHRA, YSYEKL. This CDR3 has 15 residues. The V and J ends lost 0 bases and 4 bases respectively, with 11 bases between them.

This sequence joins TRBV5-1 and TRBJ2-1; D may be TRBD2 (6 bases). The V and J ends lost 0 bases and 4 bases respectively, with 11 bases between them. CDR1 is SGHRS and CDR2 is YFSETQ in the germline V gene. The CDR3 is 15 residues long. For the CDR3, the DNA is TGCGCCAGCAGCTTGGTAGCGGAGGAATACAATGAGCAGTTCTTC. Amino acids: CASSLVAEEYNEQFF.

The CDR3 DNA reads as TGTGCCAGCAGCTTAGATTCGAGGGTGGAGTACTTC. Its translation is CASSLDSRVEYF. The chain couples TRBV11-2 to TRBJ2-7, with D possibly being TRBD2 (5 bases). V lost 0 bases and J lost 11, with 11 bases in between. The length of the CDR3 is 12 residues. Germline CDR1 SGHAT, CDR2 FQNNGV.

The V gene is TRBV9, the J gene TRBJ1-1; the D gene is possibly TRBD1 (5 bases). The CDR3 length is 13 residues. The V end lost 1 base, the J end lost 6 bases, and 10 bases lay between the germline ends. Germline CDR1 SGDLS, CDR2 YYNGEE. In DNA, the CDR3 is TGTGCCAGCAGCGTAACAGGAGTCTCTGAAGCTTTCTTT. This encodes CASSVTGVSEAFF.

The CDR3 DNA sequence: TGTGCCAGCAGGACCGGGACAGGGCACAATGAGCAGTTCTTC. Its translation: CASRTGTGHNEQFF. V is TRBV25-1 and J is TRBJ2-1; 9 nucleotides match TRBD1. Trimming removed 6 bases from V and 5 bases from J; junction bases left unmatched: 5. The CDR3 sequence is 14 residues long. Per germline, CDR1 MGHDK and CDR2 SYGVNS.

The J gene is TRBJ1-3, the V gene TRBV7-9; no clear D. V shed 1 base and J shed 0 bases, with 7 bases lying between them. Germline values: CDR1 SEHNR, CDR2 FQNEAQ (reference sequence). The CDR3 spans 15 residues. In nucleotides, the CDR3 is TGTGCCAGCAGCTTAGTGACACTCTCTGGAAACACCATATATTTT. Encoded protein: CASSLVTLSGNTIYF. Full variable domain (rest looked up from reference TRBV7-9 and TRBJ1-3): DTGVSQNPRHKITKRGQNVTFRCDPISEHNRLYWYRQTLGQGPEFLTYFQNEAQLEKSRLLSDRFSAERPKGSFSTLEIQRTEQGDSAMYLCASSLVTLSGNTIYFGEGSWLTVV.

This chain uses TRBV6-1 with TRBJ2-7; D not resolved. The CDR3 is made up of 15 amino acids. Germline V gene data show CDR1 as MNHNS and CDR2 as SASEGT. The V end was cut by 6 bases, the J end by 1 base, with 16 bases between. CDR3 nucleotides: TGTGCCAGCAGCGCCCAGGTGGGCGCATCCTACGAGCAGTACTTC. It translates to CASSAQVGASYEQYF.

In DNA, the CDR3 is TGTGCCTGGAGTTCCGCCACGTCGTCAGCTGTTAAACTGTTTTTT. Translated, it gives CAWSSATSSAVKLFF. This rearrangement joins TRBV30 to TRBJ1-4; D gene uncertain. The ends were cut back, 2 bases at V and 11 bases at J, with 21 bases in the middle. This CDR3 spans 15 amino acids. The germline gives CDR1 GTSNPN, CDR2 SVGIG (reference sequence).

Only one count was recorded for this clone. CDR3 region: CASSLSDYSGNTIYF. The CDR3 DNA sequence: TGCGCCAGCAGCTTGTCGGACTACTCTGGAAACACCATATATTTT. This chain uses TRBV5-1 with TRBJ1-3; no clear D. The CDR3 covers 15 residues. Germline V gene data show CDR1 as SGHRS and CDR2 as YFSETQ. The V gene lost 1 base and the J gene lost 0 bases, with 8 bases spanning the gap.

This chain uses TRBV7-2 with TRBJ2-1; D is perhaps TRBD1 or TRBD2 (6 bases each). There are 17 residues in the CDR3. Germline-derived CDR1 and CDR2 are SGHTA and FQGNSA. Trimming took off 1 base at V and 10 bases at J, with 23 bases between the two ends. The CDR3 is CASSLGVGGLLFGEQFF. CDR3 DNA: TGTGCCAGCAGCTTAGGAGTAGGGGGACTCCTCTTTGGGGAGCAGTTCTTC.

This chain links TRBV4-1 with TRBJ1-4; D remains unclear. CDR1 is MGHRA, CDR2 YSYEKL, per germline. Trimming cost V 0 bases and J 8 bases, with 13 bases left between them. This CDR3 has 15 amino acids. Here the CDR3 reads CASSQDMITGEKLFF. The CDR3 DNA reads as TGCGCCAGCAGCCAAGATATGATAACGGGGGAAAAACTGTTTTTT.

The chain uses TRBV9 and TRBJ1-1; D perhaps matches TRBD1 (5 bases). There are 13 residues in the CDR3. The ends were cut back, 7 bases at V and 4 bases at J, with 14 bases in the middle. CDR1 SGDLS and CDR2 YYNGEE come from the germline V gene. Written as DNA, the CDR3 is TGTGCCAGCTCCACCGGGACGGTCACTGAAGCTTTCTTT. This translates into CASSTGTVTEAFF.

This chain joins TRBV7-6 and TRBJ2-1; D ambiguous. CDR1 is SGHVS, CDR2 FNYEAQ, per germline. The CDR3 is 13 residues long. V lost 5 bases to trimming and J lost 3 bases, with 8 bases between them. The CDR3 spells CASSRYYYNEQFF. CDR3 DNA: TGTGCCAGCAGCCGATACTACTACAATGAGCAGTTCTTC. Together with reference TRBV7-6 and TRBJ2-1, the CDR3 gives the full variable domain: GAGVSQSPRYKVTKRGQDVALRCDPISGHVSLYWYRQALGQGPEFLTYFNYEAQQDKSGLPNDRFSAERPEGSISTLTIQRTEQRDSAMYRCASSRYYYNEQFFGPGTRLTVL.

This rearrangement joins TRBV5-6 to TRBJ1-3; D is uncertain. Germline-derived CDR1 and CDR2 are SGHDT and YYEEEE. Trimming shortened V by 1 base and J by 0 bases, and 5 bases separated the two germline ends. The CDR3 totals 14 residues. The DNA for the CDR3 is TGTGCCAGCAGCTTGTATAACTCTGGAAACACCATATATTTT. Translating gives CASSLYNSGNTIYF.

The J gene is TRBJ1-5, the V gene TRBV9, with 7 positions matching TRBD1. V was clipped by 3 bases and J by 5 bases; unmatched bases: 14. The CDR3 sequence is 17 residues long. Looked up from germline, CDR1 is SGDLS and CDR2 is YYNGEE. CDR3 nucleotide sequence: TGTGCCAGCAGCGACGCAAAGCCCCGGGACAGCGATCAGCCCCAGCATTTT. This encodes CASSDAKPRDSDQPQHF.

The chain links TRBV11-2 to TRBJ2-7; D uncertain. Trimming took 3 bases from V and 0 from J, leaving 12 bases between them. Germline values: CDR1 SGHAT, CDR2 FQNNGV. This CDR3 is 15 amino acids long. The CDR3: CASSLGRISSYEQYF. Here the CDR3 DNA reads TGTGCCAGCAGCTTGGGCCGAATAAGCTCCTACGAGCAGTACTTC.

This chain links TRBV5-4 with TRBJ1-2; TRBD1 agrees at 9 bases. Germline lookup yields CDR1 SGHNT and CDR2 YYREEE (reference sequence). V gave up 0 bases and J gave up 7 bases; unmatched junction bases: 4. This CDR3 region has 14 residues. The DNA for the CDR3 is TGTGCCAGCAGCTTGGACAGGGGGCGGGGTGGCTACACCTTC. Translated, it gives CASSLDRGRGGYTF. The whole variable domain, filled in from reference TRBV5-4 and TRBJ1-2, reads ETGVTQSPTHLIKTRGQQVTLRCSSQSGHNTVSWYQQALGQGPQFIFQYYREEENGRGNFPPRFSGLQFPNYSSELNVNALELDDSALYLCASSLDRGRGGYTFGSGTRLTVV.

This chain uses TRBV28 with TRBJ2-5; tentatively, D is TRBD2 (6 bases). This CDR3 has 14 amino acids. Looked up from germline, CDR1 is MDHEN and CDR2 is SYDVKM. The germline V and J ends were trimmed by 5 bases and 5 bases, with 15 bases remaining between them. The CDR3 region has the DNA TGTGCCAGCAGTCCTAGACTAGTTTCGGAGACCCAGTACTTC. Residues: CASSPRLVSETQYF.

This clone was seen a single time. The V gene is TRBV5-1, the J gene TRBJ1-3, with 9 bases aligning to TRBD1. V lost 0 bases and J lost 4; bases outside the gene matches: 5. Germline V gene sequence: CDR1 SGHRS, CDR2 YFSETQ. The CDR3 loop spans 16 amino acids. Here the CDR3 DNA reads TGCGCCAGCAGCTTGGCCTCCGGGACAGGGGGAAACACCATATATTTT. Its protein is CASSLASGTGGNTIYF.

The J gene is TRBJ2-1, the V gene TRBV29-1, with D possibly matching TRBD1 (6 bases). The ends were cut back, 0 bases at V and 12 bases at J, with 9 bases in the middle. This CDR3 comprises 11 residues. Germline assignment: CDR1 SQVTM and CDR2 ANQGSEA. The CDR3: CSVEDGRGQFF. In DNA form, the CDR3 reads TGCAGCGTTGAAGATGGCAGGGGGCAGTTCTTC.

The table lists this clone with a few counts. The V call is TRBV6-1, the J call TRBJ1-1; D is unresolved. CDR3 length: 16 amino acids. V lost 4 bases to trimming and J lost 1 base, with 16 bases between them. Looked up from germline, CDR1 is MNHNS and CDR2 is SASEGT. CDR3 sequence reads: CASSVGFGSRNTEAFF. DNA for the CDR3: TGTGCCAGCAGTGTCGGCTTCGGTTCGAGGAACACTGAAGCTTTCTTT.

Points on this clone: Other DNA sequences in this specimen translate into the identical CDR3. The chain is built from TRBV4-3 and TRBJ2-5; D gene ambiguous. Germline CDR1 reads LGHNA; CDR2 reads YSLEER. V lost 0 bases and J 5 bases, leaving 7 bases between the germline ends. The CDR3 length is 13 residues. In nucleotides, the CDR3 is TGCGCCAGCAGCCAAGATCCGAGGGAGACCCAGTACTTC. This gives the protein CASSQDPRETQYF.

This sequence joins TRBV2 and TRBJ2-1; D is uncertain. With 8 bases removed from V and 2 bases from J, the gap between germline ends came to 4 bases. This CDR3 is 11 amino acids long. Per the germline V gene, CDR1 is SNHLY and CDR2 is FYNNEI. This CDR3 reads CASGPYNEQFF. In DNA, the CDR3 is TGTGCCAGCGGGCCCTACAATGAGCAGTTCTTC.

The rearrangement uses TRBV7-3 and TRBJ2-2, with TRBD2 as a possible D gene (5 bases). Trimming took off 3 bases at V and 1 base at J, with 6 bases between the two ends. This CDR3 is 14 amino acids long. The germline V gene has CDR1 SGHTA and CDR2 FQGTGA. The DNA for the CDR3 is TGTGCCAGCAGCTTGGGAGAGAACACCGGGGAGCTGTTTTTT. Amino acids: CASSLGENTGELFF.

The chain uses TRBV19 and TRBJ1-3; unclear D gene. The CDR3 is 14 residues long. CDR1 and CDR2 (germline): LNHDA, SQIVND (reference sequence). With 0 bases removed from V and 0 bases from J, the gap between germline ends came to 3 bases. CDR3 nucleotide sequence: TGTGCCAGTAGTATAGACGGCTCTGGAAACACCATATATTTT. This translates into CASSIDGSGNTIYF.